One and the same sample provided the 15 T cell receptor beta chains below, sequenced in a study of control samples from healthy donors and cancer patients. Profiling relied on immunoSEQ multiplex PCR, and the TCRdb table lists in-frame clones only, not all of them. The sample data list approximately 190,000 clones. Sequencing input: blood. These receptors were collected from a woman aged 25 to 39 in good health.

V and J are TRBV5-1 and TRBJ1-1; D unresolved. CDR1 SGHRS and CDR2 YFSETQ come from the germline V gene. With 7 bases removed from V and 1 base from J, the gap between germline ends came to 14 bases. The CDR3 totals 14 residues. CDR3 region: CASSNGGSNTEAFF. The CDR3 DNA reads TGCGCCAGCTCCAATGGAGGCTCGAACACTGAAGCTTTCTTT.

This chain uses TRBV28 with TRBJ1-1; D is uncertain. This CDR3 comprises 15 residues. The V gene lost 6 bases and the J gene lost 1 base, with 15 bases spanning the gap. Germline V CDR1 and CDR2: MDHEN, SYDVKM. CDR3 loop: CASSLAAPRNTEAFF. CDR3 coding DNA: TGTGCCAGCAGCTTAGCAGCCCCAAGGAACACTGAAGCTTTCTTT.

The chain links TRBV27 to TRBJ2-1; D might be TRBD2 (5 bases). CDR3 length equals 12 residues. CDR1 and CDR2 from the germline V gene are MNHEY and SMNVEV (reference sequence). The germline V and J ends were trimmed by 3 bases and 9 bases, with 9 bases remaining between them. The CDR3 coding sequence is TGTGCCAGCAGTTTCCTAGGAGGTGAGCAGTTCTTC. It encodes CASSFLGGEQFF.

The J gene is TRBJ2-7, the V gene TRBV12-3 or TRBV12-4; D is possibly TRBD1 (6 bases). CDR3 length: 12 amino acids. Deletions cut 7 bases from V and 4 bases from J, with 11 bases between. In DNA form, the CDR3 reads TGTGCCAGCACAGGGGAATTTTACGAGCAGTACTTC. Protein: CASTGEFYEQYF.

This chain uses TRBV4-3 with TRBJ1-1; maybe TRBD1 (5 bases). Trimming shortened V by 0 bases and J by 3 bases, and 8 bases separated the two germline ends. In germline, CDR1 is LGHNA, CDR2 YSLEER. CDR3 length: 14 amino acids. CDR3 region: CASSQERRDTEAFF. DNA of the CDR3: TGCGCCAGCAGCCAAGAACGCAGGGACACTGAAGCTTTCTTT.

The rearrangement links TRBV9 to TRBJ2-2; 8 bases are shared with TRBD2. The CDR3 is made up of 15 amino acids. V lost 2 bases and J lost 3; bases outside the gene matches: 3. Germline assignment: CDR1 SGDLS and CDR2 YYNGEE. The chain's CDR3 is CASSVRGEDTGELFF. For the CDR3, the DNA is TGTGCCAGCAGCGTGCGGGGGGAAGACACCGGGGAGCTGTTTTTT.

V gene TRBV7-9 combines with J gene TRBJ1-1; D call uncertain. V gave up 4 bases and J gave up 4 bases, with 13 bases separating them. Germline CDR1 SEHNR, CDR2 FQNEAQ (reference sequence). The CDR3 consists of 14 residues. The CDR3 loop is CASSYAPPGTEAFF. The CDR3 DNA is TGTGCCAGCAGCTATGCCCCACCGGGCACTGAAGCTTTCTTT.

The chain has TRBV6-5 and TRBJ2-5; D perhaps matches TRBD2 (7 bases). Germline assignment: CDR1 MNHEY and CDR2 SVGAGI. The CDR3 is 15 amino acids. Trimming shortened V by 0 bases and J by 5 bases, and 13 bases separated the two germline ends. This chain's CDR3 is CASSYSLQGGETQYF. The DNA of the CDR3 is TGTGCCAGCAGTTACTCACTACAGGGAGGGGAGACCCAGTACTTC.

With respect to this clone: The junction and the germline gene differ at one end; a read error may be behind it. The chain recombines TRBV24-1 with TRBJ1-2; 9 bases align to TRBD1. The V gene's germline CDR1 is KGHDR and CDR2 SFDVKD. The CDR3 is made up of 18 amino acids. The CDR3 coding sequence is TGTGCCACAAGTGATCCAAGCGGGACAGGGCAAGAGGGCTATGGCTACACCTTC. This sequence encodes CATSDPSGTGQEGYGYTF.

The gene calls are TRBV2 and TRBJ2-2; D is unclear. The CDR3 is 14 amino acids. From germline, CDR1 is SNHLY and CDR2 FYNNEI. V was cut by 3 bases and J by 5 bases, with 10 bases left in between. The CDR3 sequence is CASSEGQRTGELFF. CDR3 bases: TGTGCCAGCAGTGAGGGCCAAAGGACCGGGGAGCTGTTTTTT.

The chain combines TRBV28 with TRBJ2-4; 8 nucleotides match TRBD2. Germline V CDR1 and CDR2: MDHEN, SYDVKM. This CDR3 has 15 amino acids. The V gene end was trimmed by 5 bases and the J gene end by 8 bases; junction bases not matched to a gene: 11. The CDR3 spells CASSRPPGLGDIQYF. CDR3 coding DNA: TGTGCCAGCAGTCGACCCCCGGGACTAGGAGACATTCAGTACTTC.

This rearrangement joins TRBV4-2 to TRBJ2-1, with 8 bases lining up with TRBD2. After removal of 0 bases from V and 10 bases from J, the junction contained 8 bases not matched to a gene. CDR3 length equals 15 residues. Germline V CDR1 and CDR2: LGHNA, YNFKEQ. In DNA, the CDR3 is TGTGCCAGCAGCCAAGAAAACGGGGGGGCCCGAGAGCAGTTCTTC. Its protein product is CASSQENGGAREQFF.

This chain uses TRBV3-1 (or the pseudogene TRBV3-2) with TRBJ1-2; tentative D call: TRBD1 (5 bases). Germline V gene sequence: CDR1 LGHDT, CDR2 YNNKEL (reference sequence). This CDR3 has 14 amino acids. V was clipped by 7 bases and J by 8 bases, with 20 bases between them. DNA of the CDR3: TGTGCCAGCACCGATTTCGGGACCCTAGGAGGCTACACCTTC. Translating gives CASTDFGTLGGYTF.

DNA of the CDR3: TGTGCCAGCGGAATCAGGGGAAGGCAGCCCCAGCATTTT. Translating it yields CASGIRGRQPQHF. V gene TRBV6-5 combines with J gene TRBJ1-5; D is perhaps TRBD1 (6 bases). Germline V gene lookup returns CDR1 MNHEY and CDR2 SVGAGI. V dropped 8 bases and J dropped 7 bases, with 15 bases sitting between them. This CDR3 is built from 13 residues.

The chain recombines TRBV9 with TRBJ2-2, with unresolved D. The CDR3 has 14 residues. Between the trimmed V and J ends, which lost 1 base and 8 bases, there was a span of 12 bases. From germline, CDR1 is SGDLS and CDR2 YYNGEE. This chain's CDR3 is CASSVFSGGGELFF. CDR3 nucleotides: TGTGCCAGCAGCGTATTTTCTGGCGGTGGGGAGCTGTTTTTT.